What follows are 7 T cell receptor beta chains derived from one specimen sequenced in a study of T cell responses to AZD1222 COVID-19 vaccine. Measured with immunoSEQ multiplex PCR; TCRdb has only the in-frame clones, and not every one. The sample lists 65,000 to 75,000 clones; approximately 81% were seen once. The starting material was peripheral blood, obtained on day 0 of AZD1222 vaccination. These receptor sequences come from an adult in good health.

The V gene is TRBV10-3, the J gene TRBJ1-2; maybe TRBD1 (5 bases). V was trimmed by 4 bases and J by 4 bases, leaving 10 bases between them. The CDR3 runs 13 residues. CDR1 ENHRY and CDR2 SYGVKD come from the germline V gene. The CDR3 loop is CAISVDSFYGYTF. DNA for the CDR3: TGTGCCATCAGTGTCGACAGCTTCTATGGCTACACCTTC.

The gene calls are TRBV4-1 and TRBJ2-7; tentatively, D is TRBD2 (5 bases). The germline gives CDR1 MGHRA, CDR2 YSYEKL. V lost 0 bases to trimming and J lost 7 bases, with 16 bases between them. This CDR3 has 15 amino acids. CDR3 in amino acids: CASSQEPRPSGEQYF. Written as DNA, the CDR3 is TGCGCCAGCAGCCAAGAACCCCGCCCCTCGGGAGAGCAGTACTTC.

For the CDR3, the DNA is TGTGCCAGCAGCCCCCCGGGACAGGGAAGAGGGAAGCAGTACTTC. This gives the protein CASSPPGQGRGKQYF. The chain joins TRBV6-5 to TRBJ2-7; 9 nucleotides match TRBD1. Losses at the gene ends were 6 bases for V and 8 bases for J; bases not matched to a gene: 14. Germline V lookup: CDR1 MNHEY, CDR2 SVGAGI. The CDR3 totals 15 residues.

The chain carries TRBV5-1 and TRBJ2-3; D gene unclear. CDR1 is SGHRS, CDR2 YFSETQ, per germline. The CDR3 contains 14 residues. The V gene lost 4 bases and the J gene lost 5 bases, with 14 bases spanning the gap. The CDR3 loop is CASSLRTPGDTQYF. In DNA, the CDR3 is TGCGCCAGCAGCCTTCGGACCCCGGGAGATACGCAGTATTTT.

The gene calls are TRBV7-3 and TRBJ1-4; D gene unclear. The germline gives CDR1 SGHTA, CDR2 FQGTGA. V lost 1 base, J lost 0 bases, and 6 bases lay in between. This CDR3 region has 15 residues. CDR3 sequence (DNA): TGTGCCAGCAGCTTAAGCCCTGCAACTAATGAAAAACTGTTTTTT. Protein: CASSLSPATNEKLFF.

This chain joins TRBV13 and TRBJ2-5; TRBD2 aligns across 9 bases. After removal of 5 bases from V and 2 bases from J, the junction contained 12 bases not matched to a gene. This CDR3 is built from 17 residues. Per germline, CDR1 PRHDT and CDR2 FYEKMQ (reference sequence). The CDR3 loop reads CASSTLAGAGLQETQYF. The DNA for the CDR3 is TGTGCCAGCAGCACCTTAGCGGGAGCAGGTTTGCAAGAGACCCAGTACTTC.

J is TRBJ1-2 and V is TRBV19; possibly TRBD1 for D (6 bases). The germline V gene encodes CDR1 LNHDA and CDR2 SQIVND (reference sequence). This CDR3 contains 15 residues. V shed 6 bases and J shed 4 bases, with 18 bases lying between them. CDR3 region: CASREQGLGFYGYTF. The CDR3 bases are TGTGCCAGTAGGGAACAGGGACTCGGATTCTATGGCTACACCTTC.